These T cell receptor beta chains were read from a single sample in a study of cytomegalovirus exposure and HLA in healthy donors. Here immunoSEQ multiplex PCR was the method, and the copy in TCRdb shows in-frame clones only, minus some. The sample lists 90,000 to 100,000 clones; roughly 70% were seen once. The specimen was PBMCs. The receptors derive from a middle-aged man in good health and CMV-seronegative. Each CDR3 is given with its conserved first and last residue. Fields, in order: J gene, V gene, D gene, CDR3 protein. A D gene is named only where the DNA matches it firmly.

>TRBJ1-2|TRBV6-1|.
CASIGDPNYGYTF
>TRBJ2-5|TRBV18|.
CASSPMDRQETQYF
>TRBJ1-2|TRBV18|.
CASSLSQGNYGYTF
>TRBJ1-6|TRBV11-3|.
CASSLDRVSPLHF
>TRBJ2-7|TRBV5-5|.
CASSLAPSSSYEQYF
>TRBJ2-4|TRBV18|.
CASSPFGLGGEPGNIQYF
>TRBJ1-1|TRBV7-9|TRBD1
CASSLEVPGGNTEAFF
>TRBJ2-3|TRBV6-1|.
CASLSSRTDTQYF
>TRBJ2-7|TRBV2|TRBD2
CATKTSGTRYKQYF
>TRBJ2-7|TRBV5-4|TRBD1
CASSLDQGAREQYF
>TRBJ1-2|TRBV28|TRBD1
CASSSTGARGYTF
>TRBJ1-2|TRBV6-5|.
CASSRKGGYYGYTF
>TRBJ1-2|TRBV2|TRBD1
CASCGRGQTYGYTF
>TRBJ2-1|TRBV19|.
CASPRTPKTNYNEQFF
>TRBJ2-2|TRBV9|TRBD2
CASSRGSSGASSGELFF
>TRBJ1-1|TRBV6-6|.
CASSPGSEAFF
>TRBJ1-4|TRBV9|TRBD1
CASSFPGQKNEKLFF
>TRBJ1-1|TRBV6-5|.
CASSDRENTEAFF
>TRBJ1-2|TRBV7-2|TRBD1
CASSLEDRAYSGYGYTF
>TRBJ2-3|TRBV4-2|TRBD2
CASSQVERGGGDTQYF
>TRBJ1-5|TRBV5-1|.
CASSLFPTDSNQPQHF
>TRBJ2-5|TRBV19|TRBD2
CASTPGLAGGRETQYF
>TRBJ2-5|TRBV6-1|TRBD2
CASSGFLAGAKETQYF
>TRBJ1-2|TRBV7-9|TRBD1
CASSSTGADGYTF
>TRBJ1-1|TRBV11-2|TRBD1
CASSPSGTGGAFF
>TRBJ2-3|TRBV5-6|.
CASSFQVSTDTQYF